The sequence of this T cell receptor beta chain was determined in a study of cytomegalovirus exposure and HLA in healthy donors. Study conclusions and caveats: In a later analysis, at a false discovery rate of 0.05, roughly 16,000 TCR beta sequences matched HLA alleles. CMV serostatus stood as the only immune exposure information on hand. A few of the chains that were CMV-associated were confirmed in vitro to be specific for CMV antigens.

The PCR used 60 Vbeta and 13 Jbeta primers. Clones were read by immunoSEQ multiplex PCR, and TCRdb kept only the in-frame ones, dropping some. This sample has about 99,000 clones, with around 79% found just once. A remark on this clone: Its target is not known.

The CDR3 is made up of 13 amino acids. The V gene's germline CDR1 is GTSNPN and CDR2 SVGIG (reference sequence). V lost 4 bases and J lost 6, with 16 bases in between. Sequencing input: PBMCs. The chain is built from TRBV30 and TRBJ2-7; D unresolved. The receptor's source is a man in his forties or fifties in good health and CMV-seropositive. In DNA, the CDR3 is TGTGCCTGGACCTCAATCCAGGCCAGCGAGCAGTACTTC. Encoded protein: CAWTSIQASEQYF.